Included here is one T cell receptor (beta chain) sequence, with context. Its cognate antigen is unknown. For TCRbeta, the library was prepared with unique molecular identifiers. TCRdb re-called the PCR reads through MiXCR, storing one row per CDR3 protein. This table has over 400,000 distinct CDR3 sequences, over 40% appearing once. These data belong to a study of T-cell reconstitution after alpha-beta-depleted transplantation in children. The study's findings and limits: T-cell counts and diversity at one year post-transplant came mainly from newly produced T cells. Several hundred expanded graft clones reportedly gave rise to the alpha-beta T cells present about two months after transplant.

This CDR3 is 14 amino acids long. From germline, CDR1 is LGHNA and CDR2 YNFKEQ. Trimming cost V 1 base and J 2 bases, with 9 bases left between them. The sequenced sample was PBMCs, obtained before TCRalphabeta/CD19-depleted stem cell transplant. The clonotype comes from a girl aged 2 to 9 with aplastic anemia, due to receive a stem cell transplant. The chain is built from TRBV4-2 and TRBJ2-7, with D uncertain. The CDR3 loop is CASSQGLGTYEQYF. The CDR3 DNA reads TGTGCCAGCAGCCAAGGTCTGGGTACCTACGAGCAGTACTTC.